These 5 T cell receptor beta chains were all obtained from the same sample, sequenced in a study of T cell repertoires in cytomegalovirus infection. TCRdb independently ran MiXCR on the reads; one entry per CDR3 protein. The profile shows about 740,000 distinct CDR3 sequences, roughly 35% of them singletons. The sequencing input was PBMCs. These receptors all come from a human donor in good health (CMV status not recorded). Some clones in this sample may be carry-over from other donors' samples.

V gene TRBV20-1 combines with J gene TRBJ1-4; no clear D. The CDR3 sequence is 13 residues long. V lost 1 base, J lost 8 bases, and 11 bases lay in between. CDR1 and CDR2 (germline): DFQATT, SNEGSKA (reference sequence). CDR3 amino acids: CSARVPSREKLFF. The CDR3 nucleotides read TGCAGTGCTAGAGTCCCTTCGCGGGAAAAACTGTTTTTT.

This clonotype has a count of ten or more. The V call is TRBV12-3 or TRBV12-4, the J call TRBJ2-7, with TRBD2 matching 12 bases. The CDR3 loop spans 14 amino acids. V shed 6 bases, J shed 4 bases, and the junction held 4 bases outside the gene matches. CDR3 region: CASSLTSGGYEQYF. The CDR3, as DNA: TGTGCCAGCAGCCTCACTAGCGGGGGGTACGAGCAGTACTTC.

A few counts support this clonotype. Here the CDR3 DNA reads TGTGCCAGCAGTTACCTACGCAGGGACTCAAGGGGCTACACCTTC. Translating gives CASSYLRRDSRGYTF. The V gene is TRBV6-5, the J gene TRBJ1-2, with D tentatively TRBD1 (5 bases). Germline lookup yields CDR1 MNHEY and CDR2 SVGAGI. The V end was cut by 2 bases, the J end by 8 bases, with 18 bases between. The CDR3 is made up of 15 amino acids.

The J gene is TRBJ2-3, the V gene TRBV20-1, with D perhaps matching TRBD1 (6 bases). V was cut by 3 bases and J by 3 bases, with 16 bases left in between. The CDR3 is made up of 15 amino acids. Germline V lookup: CDR1 DFQATT, CDR2 SNEGSKA (reference sequence). The CDR3 bases are TGCAGTGCTAGCCGGGGACAAGCCAAAACAGATACGCAGTATTTT. Its translation is CSASRGQAKTDTQYF.

CDR3 region: CASSRLDREVSGELFF. CDR3 bases: TGCGCCAGCAGCCGCCTGGACAGGGAAGTTTCCGGGGAGCTGTTTTTT. The chain couples TRBV5-1 to TRBJ2-2, with 8 bases fitting TRBD1. Per germline, CDR1 SGHRS and CDR2 YFSETQ. Trimming at V came to 4 bases and at J to 6 bases, leaving 11 bases not matched to a gene. The CDR3 extends over 16 amino acids.